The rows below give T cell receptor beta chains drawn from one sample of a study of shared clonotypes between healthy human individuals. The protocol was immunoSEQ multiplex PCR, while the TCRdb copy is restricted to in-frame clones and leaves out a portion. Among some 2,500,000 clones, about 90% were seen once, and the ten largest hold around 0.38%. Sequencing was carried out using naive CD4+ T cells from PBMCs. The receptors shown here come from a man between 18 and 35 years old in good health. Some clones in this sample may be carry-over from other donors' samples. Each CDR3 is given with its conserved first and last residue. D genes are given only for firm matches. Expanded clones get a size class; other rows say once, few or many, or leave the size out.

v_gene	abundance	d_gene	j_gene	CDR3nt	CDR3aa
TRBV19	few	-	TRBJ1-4	TGTGCCGGCACGGACGAAAAACTGTTTTTT	CAGTDEKLFF
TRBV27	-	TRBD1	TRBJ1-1	TGTGCCAGCAGCGTGTACCGGGACAGGGAACGACGGCACACTGAAGCTTTCTTT	CASSVYRDRERRHTEAFF
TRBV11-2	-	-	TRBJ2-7	TGTGCCAGCAGCTTAGCCCCGCGGGGGACAAACTTCTACGAGCAGTACTTC	CASSLAPRGTNFYEQYF
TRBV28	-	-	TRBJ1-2	TGTGCCAGCAGTTTTGGCAGAGCTAACTATGGCTACACCTTC	CASSFGRANYGYTF
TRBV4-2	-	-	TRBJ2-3	TGTGCCAGCTCTTCCTCCGGGGTCCCGGATACGCAGTATTTT	CASSSSGVPDTQYF
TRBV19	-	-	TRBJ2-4	TGTGCCAGTAGTATGCAATGGGGGGCCAAAAACATTCAGTACTTC	CASSMQWGAKNIQYF
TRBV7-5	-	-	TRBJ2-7	TGTGCCAGAAGCTTAGTTTTGGGACTAGCGGGAGTATTCGGTGAGCAGTACTTC	CARSLVLGLAGVFGEQYF
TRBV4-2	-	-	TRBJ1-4	TGTGCCAGCAGCCATTCGACAGGCGTTGCAACTAATGAAAAACTGTTTTTT	CASSHSTGVATNEKLFF
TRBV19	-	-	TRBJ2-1	TGTGCCAGTAGTATAGCTTACAATGAGCAGTTCTTC	CASSIAYNEQFF
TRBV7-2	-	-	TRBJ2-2	TGTGCCAGCAGCTTATCACAGGGCATCGGGGAGCTGTTTTTT	CASSLSQGIGELFF
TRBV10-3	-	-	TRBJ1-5	TGTGCCATCAGTGAGTCGAATCGGGGCGGAGGAGGTCAGCCCCAGCATTTT	CAISESNRGGGGQPQHF
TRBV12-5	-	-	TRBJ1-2	TGTGCTAGTGGTTGGGGACGGAGGTTAGGGTATGGCTACACCTTC	CASGWGRRLGYGYTF
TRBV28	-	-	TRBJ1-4	TGTGCCAGCAGTTTATTTCGTTGGTCGGGCAGCGTTAATGAAAAACTGTTTTTT	CASSLFRWSGSVNEKLFF
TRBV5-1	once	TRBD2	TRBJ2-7	TGCGCCAGCAGCTCATCCCTAGCGGGGAGGTACGAGCAGTACTTC	CASSSSLAGRYEQYF
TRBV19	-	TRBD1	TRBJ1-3	TGTGCCAGTAGACGGAGGGACAGCTCTGGAAACACCATATATTTT	CASRRRDSSGNTIYF
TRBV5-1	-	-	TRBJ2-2	TGCGCCAGCAGCGAGGGGTTTCCGGACACCGGGGAGCTGTTTTTT	CASSEGFPDTGELFF
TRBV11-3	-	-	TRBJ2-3	TGTGCCAGCAGCCGGGGCAAGAGAGGTAGCACAGATACGCAGTATTTT	CASSRGKRGSTDTQYF
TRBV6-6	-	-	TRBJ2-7	TGTGCCAACTCGGGCCTCCTGGAGGGCGAGCAGTACTTC	CANSGLLEGEQYF
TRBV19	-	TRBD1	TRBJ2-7	TGTGCCAGTAGTATGGGGGCAGGGACAGTCTACGAGCAGTACTTC	CASSMGAGTVYEQYF
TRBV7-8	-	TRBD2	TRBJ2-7	TGTGCCAGCAGCTTAGGGGCTAGCGGGACCTCCTACGAGCAGTACTTC	CASSLGASGTSYEQYF
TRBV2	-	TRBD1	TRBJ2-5	TGTGCCAGCATGGGGGACAGGGGCCGAGAGACCCAGTACTTC	CASMGDRGRETQYF
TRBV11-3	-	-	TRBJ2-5	TGTGCCAGCAGCGTAGGTGGAACAGACCAAGAGACCCAGTACTTC	CASSVGGTDQETQYF
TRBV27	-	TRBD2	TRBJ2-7	TGTGCCAGCAACAAACGTCTAGCGGGAGGGACCTACGAGCAGTACTTC	CASNKRLAGGTYEQYF
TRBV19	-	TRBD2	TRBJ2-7	TGTGCCAGTAGTATTACTGCGGGAGGGCCCTACGAGCAGTACTTC	CASSITAGGPYEQYF
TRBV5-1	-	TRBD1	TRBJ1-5	TGCGCCAGCAGCATGGAGTGGGGACAGATTTATCAGCCCCAGCATTTT	CASSMEWGQIYQPQHF
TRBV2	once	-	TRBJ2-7	TGTGCCAGCACCAGTTCCTACGAGCAGTACTTC	CASTSSYEQYF
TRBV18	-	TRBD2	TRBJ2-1	TGTGCCAGCTCACTCCAGCGGGAGGGCAATGAGCAGTTCTTC	CASSLQREGNEQFF
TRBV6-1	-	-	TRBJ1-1	TGTGCCAGCAGTGTCTTCAGTAACACTGAAGCTTTCTTT	CASSVFSNTEAFF
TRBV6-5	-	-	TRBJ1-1	TGTGCCAGCAGAAAGGTCCGCATGAACACTGAAGCTTTCTTT	CASRKVRMNTEAFF